Below are 24 T cell receptor beta chains sequenced from a single sample in a study of OX40 agonist ivuxolimab in advanced cancers. Profiling relied on immunoSEQ multiplex PCR, and the TCRdb table lists in-frame clones only, not all of them. The sample lists around 59,000 clones; about 88% were seen once. Sequenced here: CD4+ or CD8+ T cells sorted from blood, sampled in a trial of the OX40 agonist ivuxolimab. The receptors here all came from an adult with an advanced solid tumor such as melanoma, head and neck, liver or kidney cancer.

The V call is TRBV7-6, the J call TRBJ2-7, with a weak D call TRBD2 (6 bases). The CDR3 length is 14 residues. V was trimmed by 1 base and J by 2 bases, leaving 9 bases between them. Per germline, CDR1 SGHVS and CDR2 FNYEAQ. CDR3 in amino acids: CASSLVEGAYEQYF. The CDR3 DNA reads TGTGCCAGCAGCTTAGTGGAGGGAGCCTACGAGCAGTACTTC.

The chain uses TRBV2 and TRBJ2-7; the D is unclear. V was trimmed by 4 bases and J by 2 bases, leaving 12 bases between them. This CDR3 region has 14 residues. CDR1 and CDR2 (germline): SNHLY, FYNNEI. CDR3 nucleotide sequence: TGTGCCAGCAGTGGGGTGGGTGCGGCCTACGAGCAGTACTTC. Translated, it gives CASSGVGAAYEQYF.

The CDR3 reads CASSPRQNTDTQYF. The CDR3 coding sequence is TGTGCCAGCAGTCCCAGACAGAACACAGATACGCAGTATTTT. The chain uses TRBV6-6 and TRBJ2-3; D is possibly TRBD1 (5 bases). V lost 5 bases and J 2 bases, leaving 11 bases between the germline ends. Germline assignment: CDR1 MNHNY and CDR2 SVGAGI (reference sequence). CDR3 length equals 14 residues.

The J gene is TRBJ2-7, the V gene TRBV5-1, with TRBD1 identical over 7 bases. Trimming took 4 bases from V and 6 from J; bases not matched to a gene: 10. CDR1 is SGHRS, CDR2 YFSETQ, per germline. This CDR3 contains 14 residues. The CDR3: CASSQYPTGIEQYF. Written as DNA, the CDR3 is TGCGCCAGCAGCCAGTATCCGACAGGGATCGAGCAGTACTTC.

The J gene is TRBJ2-1, the V gene TRBV5-5; the match to TRBD2 covers 7 bases. The CDR3 is made up of 17 amino acids. Germline assignment: CDR1 SGHKS and CDR2 YYEKEE (reference sequence). V gave up 3 bases and J gave up 4 bases; unmatched junction bases: 13. The CDR3 region has the DNA TGTGCCAGCAGCTCCGGGTGGCGGGAGAAGAGTTACAATGAGCAGTTCTTC. This sequence encodes CASSSGWREKSYNEQFF.

The V gene is TRBV19, the J gene TRBJ1-1; tentative D call: TRBD1 (6 bases). The CDR3 spans 19 residues. V was trimmed by 3 bases and J by 1 base, leaving 24 bases between them. Germline V lookup: CDR1 LNHDA, CDR2 SQIVND (reference sequence). The CDR3 nucleotides are TGTGCCAGTAGTATCCCCTCCCAGGGGACCGCCCAACCGAACACTGAAGCTTTCTTT. As protein: CASSIPSQGTAQPNTEAFF.

The chain is built from TRBV7-9 and TRBJ1-1, with D uncertain. The CDR3 length is 11 residues. V was clipped by 8 bases and J by 7 bases, with 11 bases between them. Germline V gives CDR1 SEHNR, CDR2 FQNEAQ (reference sequence). DNA for the CDR3: TGTGCCAGCGCCCAATTAGGTGAAGCTTTCTTT. Its translation is CASAQLGEAFF.

The chain carries TRBV7-9 and TRBJ2-7; D may be TRBD1 or TRBD2 (5 bases each). V lost 5 bases, J lost 8 bases, and 22 bases lay in between. Germline V lookup: CDR1 SEHNR, CDR2 FQNEAQ (reference sequence). The CDR3 runs to 15 residues. The CDR3 DNA follows: TGTGCCAGCAGCCGGGGACGTCTCTTAGATTGGCAGCAGTACTTC. It codes for CASSRGRLLDWQQYF. The variable domain in full, completed from reference TRBV7-9 and TRBJ2-7, reads DTGVSQNPRHKITKRGQNVTFRCDPISEHNRLYWYRQTLGQGPEFLTYFQNEAQLEKSRLLSDRFSAERPKGSFSTLEIQRTEQGDSAMYLCASSRGRLLDWQQYFGPGTRLTVT.

The J gene is TRBJ2-7, the V gene TRBV21-1; TRBD1, the table's D call, was not compared with the DNA. TRBV21-1 counts as a pseudogene. The CDR3 has 19 amino acids. DNA for the CDR3: TGTGCCAGCAGCAAAGATCCGATTAGTTCGACAGGGGGCGAGGACGAGCAGTACGTC. Translating gives CASSKDPISSTGGEDEQYV.

The CDR3 nucleotides read TGTGCCAGCAGCTTCAAGGGGCAAACCGGGGAGCTGTTTTTT. This sequence encodes CASSFKGQTGELFF. The chain links TRBV7-8 to TRBJ2-2; the D gene is possibly TRBD1 (5 bases). V lost 3 bases and J lost 5, with 10 bases in between. The CDR3 runs 14 residues. Germline V gene lookup returns CDR1 SGHVS and CDR2 FQNEAQ.

The table lists this clone with a count of one. This chain uses TRBV28 with TRBJ2-1, with unresolved D. The V gene lost 4 bases and the J gene lost 4 bases, with 11 bases spanning the gap. The CDR3 consists of 14 residues. Germline assignment: CDR1 MDHEN and CDR2 SYDVKM. CDR3 amino acids: CASSYGERYNEQFF. The CDR3 bases are TGTGCCAGCAGTTATGGGGAAAGATACAATGAGCAGTTCTTC.

The chain employs TRBV9 and TRBJ2-5; 9 bases fit TRBD1. The V segment lost 2 bases and the J segment 5 bases; nucleotides outside the gene matches: 10. The germline V gene encodes CDR1 SGDLS and CDR2 YYNGEE. CDR3 length: 16 residues. The CDR3 DNA reads TGTGCCAGCAGCGTCTTCATACAGGGGGCGCGGGAGACCCAGTACTTC. It encodes CASSVFIQGARETQYF.

The CDR3 bases are TGTGCCAGCAGACCCTTCCCCGGGCCCTACGAGCAGTACGTC. Residues: CASRPFPGPYEQYV. The chain uses TRBV27 and TRBJ2-7; D remains unclear. Germline values: CDR1 MNHEY, CDR2 SMNVEV (reference sequence). V was pared by 6 bases and J by 2 bases, with 14 bases between. The CDR3 totals 14 residues.

The chain combines TRBV28 with TRBJ1-2, with 8 bases fitting TRBD1. Germline CDR1 and CDR2: MDHEN and SYDVKM. The CDR3 length is 18 residues. With V trimmed by 5 bases and J by 3 bases, 17 bases remained unmatched. CDR3 nucleotide sequence: TGTGCCAGCAGTCCAGGGCCTGGGACAGGCCAGCGCCACTATGGCTACACCTTC. Amino acid sequence: CASSPGPGTGQRHYGYTF.

This clone has a single count. CDR3 in DNA: TGCGCCAGCAGCCCGGACAGGGGGCGCTTCGACGAGCAGTACGTC. Residues: CASSPDRGRFDEQYV. V and J are TRBV5-1 and TRBJ2-7, with 11 bases aligning to TRBD1. This CDR3 has 15 residues. Germline V gene lookup returns CDR1 SGHRS and CDR2 YFSETQ. Trimming cost V 4 bases and J 5 bases; bases outside gene matches: 8.

This clone is judged medium-sized. The chain employs TRBV7-6 and TRBJ2-6, with D unresolved. Germline loops: CDR1 SGHVS, CDR2 FNYEAQ. Trimming stripped 5 bases from V and 4 bases from J, with 12 bases between. The CDR3 length is 15 residues. The CDR3 loop is CASSLQNVGANVLTF. CDR3 DNA: TGTGCCAGCAGCCTACAGAATGTGGGGGCCAACGTCCTGACTTTC.

The V and J genes are TRBV2 and TRBJ2-1, with 10 positions matching TRBD2. The CDR3 has 15 amino acids. From germline, CDR1 is SNHLY and CDR2 FYNNEI. After removal of 6 bases from V and 1 base from J, the junction contained 3 bases not matched to a gene. CDR3 protein: CASRSGRGSYNEQFF. CDR3 coding DNA: TGTGCCAGCAGGAGCGGGAGGGGTTCCTACAATGAGCAGTTCTTC.

This chain joins TRBV7-9 and TRBJ2-1; D remains unclear. Deletions cut 5 bases from V and 4 bases from J, with 12 bases between. The CDR3 spans 14 residues. CDR1 and CDR2 (germline): SEHNR, FQNEAQ (reference sequence). The CDR3 region is CASSPESRYNEQFF. For the CDR3, the DNA is TGTGCCAGCAGCCCCGAGAGCCGGTACAATGAGCAGTTCTTC.

This clone is classed as medium-sized. CDR3 in DNA: TGTGCCAGCAGCCAAGATAGGACAGGGCCTAATGAAAAACTGTTTTTT. Protein sequence: CASSQDRTGPNEKLFF. This chain connects TRBV4-2 to TRBJ1-4, with TRBD1 matching 8 bases. The V gene's germline CDR1 is LGHNA and CDR2 YNFKEQ. V lost 0 bases and J lost 3; bases outside the gene matches: 3. The CDR3 consists of 16 residues.

This chain uses TRBV13 with TRBJ2-1, with TRBD2 as a possible D gene (6 bases). CDR1 is PRHDT, CDR2 FYEKMQ, per germline (reference sequence). Deletions cut 10 bases from V and 6 bases from J, with 16 bases between. The CDR3 is made up of 13 amino acids. The DNA for the CDR3 is TGTGCCACCTCCGGGAGACCGGGCAATGAGCAGTTCTTC. Its protein product is CATSGRPGNEQFF.

This chain links TRBV5-6 with TRBJ2-4; D remains unclear. Between the trimmed V and J ends, which lost 2 bases and 7 bases, there was a span of 10 bases. Germline CDR1 SGHDT, CDR2 YYEEEE. The CDR3 totals 13 residues. The CDR3 region is CASSLTRRNIQYF. The DNA for the CDR3 is TGTGCCAGCAGCTTAACTCGGCGGAACATTCAGTACTTC.

This clone was recorded only once. The genes are TRBV14 and TRBJ2-2, with a weak D call TRBD2 (5 bases). This CDR3 is 15 amino acids long. Germline V gives CDR1 SGHDN, CDR2 FVKESK. V was cut by 3 bases and J by 3 bases, with 11 bases left in between. CDR3 nucleotide sequence: TGTGCCAGCAGCCAGGGGAGACCCCACACCGGGGAGCTGTTTTTT. It is translated as CASSQGRPHTGELFF.

V and J are TRBV6-5 and TRBJ1-1; D is uncertain. CDR1 MNHEY and CDR2 SVGAGI come from the germline V gene. The CDR3 extends over 14 amino acids. V was trimmed by 6 bases and J by 0 bases, leaving 11 bases between them. The chain's CDR3 is CASSESRLNTEAFF. The DNA of the CDR3 is TGTGCCAGCAGCGAAAGCCGCCTGAACACTGAAGCTTTCTTT.

The J gene is TRBJ2-1, the V gene TRBV29-1; no clear D gene. V was cut by 6 bases and J by 8 bases, with 20 bases left in between. Germline assignment: CDR1 SQVTM and CDR2 ANQGSEA. The CDR3 contains 14 residues. CDR3 amino acids: CSVPLRVMRYEQFF. CDR3 sequence (DNA): TGCAGCGTCCCTCTTAGGGTCATGAGGTATGAGCAGTTCTTC.